The 16 T cell receptor beta chains listed next were all sequenced from one sample in a study of cytomegalovirus exposure and HLA in healthy donors (dated by TCRdb to about 2017). The receptor library was made with the immunoSEQ multiplex PCR assay. A mixture of 60 forward primers for TCR Vbeta segments and 13 reverse primers for TCR Jbeta segments was used in the multiplex PCR. The source is immuneACCESS, and TCRdb retained only in-frame sequences with V and J called. Part of the clones is not carried over; for the studies checked, unresolved V genes explain less than half of this, and the remainder is unexplained. The sample table includes about 110,000 clones. The leading ten clones occupy roughly 3.7% of the sample. The sample comprised PBMCs. Receptor source: a man aged 30 to 45 in good health and CMV-seronegative.

This chain's CDR3 is CASALGGAGNTEAFF. The DNA for the CDR3 is TGTGCCAGCGCCCTAGGAGGCGCGGGGAACACTGAAGCTTTCTTT. The rearrangement links TRBV25-1 to TRBJ1-1; D remains unclear. Germline CDR1 MGHDK, CDR2 SYGVNS. The CDR3 is 15 residues long. V lost 8 bases and J 1 base, leaving 17 bases between the germline ends. The whole variable domain, filled in from reference TRBV25-1 and TRBJ1-1, reads EADIYQTPRYLVIGTGKKITLECSQTMGHDKMYWYQQDPGMELHLIHYSYGVNSTEKGDLSSESTVSRIRTEHFPLTLESARPSHTSQYLCASALGGAGNTEAFFGQGTRLTVV.

The chain links TRBV7-2 to TRBJ2-3; possible D gene TRBD2, 6 bases. Germline V gene lookup returns CDR1 SGHTA and CDR2 FQGNSA. CDR3 length: 16 residues. Trimming removed 5 bases at V and 3 bases at J, with 18 bases between. CDR3 in DNA: TGTGCCAGCAGCCCTAGGCGATTAGGAGGGACAGATACGCAGTATTTT. Protein product: CASSPRRLGGTDTQYF.

The chain has TRBV5-6 and TRBJ2-5; D gene ambiguous. The end of the DNA aligns better with TRBJ2-7, so the J call may be wrong. CDR3 size: 12 residues. Germline loops: CDR1 SGHDT, CDR2 YYEEEE. The CDR3 region has the DNA TGTGCCAGCAGCTTGTGGGGCTACGAGCAGTACTTC. Translating it yields CASSLWGYEQYF.

The chain joins TRBV9 to TRBJ2-3, with 10 bases aligning to TRBD2. The J segment lost 4 bases and the V segment lost 4 bases, leaving 18 bases of the junction unmatched. CDR3 length: 19 amino acids. The germline V gene encodes CDR1 SGDLS and CDR2 YYNGEE. This chain's CDR3 is CASSPRRSGGGIQADTQYF. For the CDR3, the DNA is TGTGCCAGCAGCCCCCGGAGAAGCGGGGGGGGAATTCAAGCAGATACGCAGTATTTT.

The chain recombines TRBV7-8 with TRBJ1-1; 7 bases are a match to TRBD1. CDR1 is SGHVS, CDR2 FQNEAQ, per germline. With 5 bases clipped from V and 6 bases from J, the junction kept 12 bases outside the gene matches. The length of the CDR3 is 15 residues. In nucleotides, the CDR3 is TGTGCCAGCAGCGCCCGTACCCTGCAGGGGGCTGAAGCTTTCTTT. Protein product: CASSARTLQGAEAFF.

The chain is built from TRBV18 and TRBJ1-2, with D hard to call. V was shortened by 3 bases and J by 2 bases, with 13 bases between the two germline ends. The germline V gene has CDR1 KGHSH and CDR2 LQKENI. The CDR3 spans 15 residues. The CDR3 loop reads CASSPSMDLNYGYTF. CDR3 sequence (DNA): TGTGCCAGCTCACCCTCGATGGACTTAAACTATGGCTACACCTTC.

The chain links TRBV5-1 to TRBJ2-1; 8 bases line up with TRBD1. Germline lookup yields CDR1 SGHRS and CDR2 YFSETQ. V dropped 4 bases and J dropped 6; count of bases not matched to a gene: 6. The CDR3 consists of 14 residues. As DNA, the CDR3 is TGCGCCAGCAGCCAGGGCGGGACAGGCAATGAGCAGTTCTTC. It yields the protein CASSQGGTGNEQFF.

The chain recombines TRBV19 with TRBJ2-1, with D maybe TRBD2 (7 bases). Germline V gene lookup returns CDR1 LNHDA and CDR2 SQIVND (reference sequence). V dropped 1 base and J dropped 0 bases, with 16 bases sitting between them. The CDR3 loop spans 18 amino acids. This CDR3 is CASSIVGGAGSSYNEQFF. The CDR3 nucleotides read TGTGCCAGTAGTATAGTGGGGGGGGCGGGAAGCTCCTACAATGAGCAGTTCTTC.

The gene calls are TRBV19 and TRBJ1-5; D is unresolved. The length of the CDR3 is 14 residues. V gave up 7 bases and J gave up 0 bases, with 10 bases separating them. Germline-derived CDR1 and CDR2 are LNHDA and SQIVND (reference sequence). The CDR3 loop reads CASKSVDSNQPQHF. In DNA form, the CDR3 reads TGTGCCAGTAAGTCGGTTGATAGCAATCAGCCCCAGCATTTT. Full variable domain (outside the CDR3, taken from reference TRBV19 and TRBJ1-5): DGGITQSPKYLFRKEGQNVTLSCEQNLNHDAMYWYRQDPGQGLRLIYYSQIVNDFQKGDIAEGYSVSREKKESFPLTVTSAQKNPTAFYLCASKSVDSNQPQHFGDGTRLSIL.

J is TRBJ2-1 and V is TRBV9, with 8 nucleotides matching TRBD2. The germline CDR1 and CDR2 sequences are SGDLS and YYNGEE. CDR3 length equals 19 residues. The junction had 17 bases not matched to a gene; V was cut back by 3 bases and J by 3 bases. The CDR3 region has the DNA TGTGCCAGCAGCGCCCGGGGAGGGTCTAGCGGGCCCGTCTACAATGAGCAGTTCTTC. It specifies CASSARGGSSGPVYNEQFF.

The rearrangement uses TRBV28 and TRBJ1-2, with TRBD1 matching 7 bases. CDR1 MDHEN and CDR2 SYDVKM come from the germline V gene. Unmatched junction bases numbered 5, after V lost 6 bases and J lost 4 bases. The CDR3 is 13 residues long. This chain's CDR3 is CASRPGQLYGYTF. The CDR3 nucleotides are TGTGCCAGCAGGCCGGGACAGCTCTATGGCTACACCTTC.

The DNA of the CDR3 is TGTGCCAGCAGCCAAGATTGGGGGACAGGGACTGGAAACACCATATATTTT. It encodes CASSQDWGTGTGNTIYF. This sequence joins TRBV4-2 and TRBJ1-3; TRBD1 matches at 9 bases. Trimming cost V 0 bases and J 2 bases; bases outside gene matches: 5. This CDR3 comprises 17 residues. Germline V gene data show CDR1 as LGHNA and CDR2 as YNFKEQ.

DNA for the CDR3: TGCGCCAGCAGCCAAGATGGTTGGGCCTCGACCCAGTACTTC. It specifies CASSQDGWASTQYF. V gene TRBV4-3 combines with J gene TRBJ2-5; no clear D. The CDR3 runs to 14 residues. Looked up from germline, CDR1 is LGHNA and CDR2 is YSLEER. V gave up 0 bases and J gave up 7 bases, with 12 bases separating them.

The chain recombines TRBV5-1 with TRBJ1-2; D is possibly TRBD1 (6 bases). Germline V gene sequence: CDR1 SGHRS, CDR2 YFSETQ. CDR3 size: 13 residues. V dropped 3 bases and J dropped 7 bases, with 13 bases sitting between them. CDR3 nucleotide sequence: TGCGCCAGCAGCTGGTGGGGGGGCTGTGGCTACACCTTC. Encoded protein: CASSWWGGCGYTF.

V is TRBV5-8 and J is TRBJ1-3; weak D call: TRBD1 (6 bases). The CDR3 spans 14 residues. Trimming left V 4 bases short and J 6 bases short, with 14 bases between. Germline lookup yields CDR1 SGHTS and CDR2 YDEGEE. The CDR3 here is CASSGQGYANTIYF. CDR3 nucleotides: TGTGCCAGCAGCGGGCAGGGGTATGCAAACACCATATATTTT.

The chain joins TRBV6-5 to TRBJ1-2; D perhaps matches TRBD1 (5 bases). The CDR3 is 14 amino acids. Germline V gene lookup returns CDR1 MNHEY and CDR2 SVGAGI. V shed 8 bases and J shed 2 bases, with 15 bases lying between them. CDR3 sequence (DNA): TGTGCCAGCGCAAAGGGGTCAGGGAACTATGGCTACACCTTC. It translates to CASAKGSGNYGYTF.